Listed below are T cell receptor beta chains from one sample, sequenced in a study of cytomegalovirus exposure and HLA in healthy donors. Assay used: immunoSEQ multiplex PCR; TCRdb lists only in-frame clones, some missing. This repertoire shows 100,000 to 150,000 clones, over 70% found once; its top ten account for about 8.3%. The sequenced material came from PBMCs. The receptor set was obtained from a woman aged 45 to 65 in good health and CMV-seropositive. The CDR3 runs from the conserved cysteine through the conserved F or W. A D gene is named only where the DNA matches it firmly. Rows may omit the clone size; those that give it use once, few, many or a size class.

j_gene | d_gene | len | v_gene | abundance | CDR3nt | CDR3aa
TRBJ1-1 | - | 14 | TRBV5-4 | - | TGTGCCAGCAGCTTGTGGGGGGGCATTTCTGAAGCTTTCTTT | CASSLWGGISEAFF
TRBJ2-5 | - | 15 | TRBV27 | - | TGTGCCAGCAGTTTCGGCGGGACCACTTGGGAGACCCAGTACTTC | CASSFGGTTWETQYF
TRBJ1-1 | - | 14 | TRBV11-3 | - | TGTGCCAGCAGTCGTGCAGGGGTGGAGACTGAAGCTTTCTTT | CASSRAGVETEAFF
TRBJ1-2 | TRBD1 | 17 | TRBV27 | - | TGTGCCAGCAGTCGCCTCGGACAACAGGGGGCGCCGGGTGGCTACACCTTC | CASSRLGQQGAPGGYTF
TRBJ2-3 | TRBD2 | 16 | TRBV6-1 | many | TGTGCCAGCAGTGAAGAAGCGGGAGAAGGTACAGATACGCAGTATTTT | CASSEEAGEGTDTQYF
TRBJ2-5 | TRBD2 | 15 | TRBV9 | - | TGTGCCAGCAGCGTGGTGGGAGGGCCCGAAGAGACCCAGTACTTC | CASSVVGGPEETQYF
TRBJ1-3 | - | 15 | TRBV7-2 | - | TGTGCCAGCAGCTTAGTACCAGGGCCGGGAAACACCATATATTTT | CASSLVPGPGNTIYF
TRBJ2-7 | TRBD2 | 14 | TRBV7-9 | many | TGTGCCAGCAGCCCCCTAGCGGTCTCCTACGAGCAGTACTTC | CASSPLAVSYEQYF
TRBJ2-2 | TRBD2 | 16 | TRBV11-1 | - | TGTGCCAGCGGTCACCTAGCGGGAGGGAACACCGGGGAGCTGTTTTTT | CASGHLAGGNTGELFF
TRBJ1-3 | - | 19 | TRBV4-1 | - | TGCGCCAGCAGCCAAGATCGGGCAGGGGCGTTTGGGGGAGGAAACACCATATATTTT | CASSQDRAGAFGGGNTIYF
TRBJ2-5 | - | 14 | TRBV2 | - | TGTGCCAGCAGTGAAAATAGAGACTCAGAGACCCAGTACTTC | CASSENRDSETQYF
TRBJ1-2 | - | 13 | TRBV19 | - | TGTGCCAGTAGTATTGGGGGCTGGTATGGCTACACCTTC | CASSIGGWYGYTF
TRBJ1-1 | - | 13 | TRBV28 | - | TGTGCCAGCAGTTTAGAGGCAGGGCGGGAAGCTTTCTTT | CASSLEAGREAFF
TRBJ1-3 | TRBD1 | 14 | TRBV2 | - | TGTGCCAGTAGACAGGGAAGCTCTGGAAACACCATATATTTT | CASRQGSSGNTIYF
TRBJ2-7 | - | 16 | TRBV7-9 | - | TGTGCCAGCAGTTACCCGACTAGGCGTTCCTCCTACGAGCAGTACTTC | CASSYPTRRSSYEQYF
TRBJ2-1 | - | 16 | TRBV7-2 | few | TGTGCCAGCAGCTTCACCCCTAGGAGCTCCTACAATGAGCAGTTCTTC | CASSFTPRSSYNEQFF
TRBJ2-7 | TRBD1 | 13 | TRBV6-1 | - | TGTGCCAGCGGGGCACAGGGGGACGACGAGCAGTACTTC | CASGAQGDDEQYF
TRBJ2-1 | - | 12 | TRBV11-2 | - | TGTGCCAGCAGCGGACAGCTCGGCGAGCAGTTCTTC | CASSGQLGEQFF
TRBJ1-1 | TRBD1 | 18 | TRBV11-2 | few | TGTGCCAGCAGCCTAGTGGTGGTGGACAGGGGGCAACATGGTGAAGCTTTCTTT | CASSLVVVDRGQHGEAFF
TRBJ1-2 | TRBD1 | 14 | TRBV18 | - | TGTGCCAGCACAGACCCGACAGGGTTGCAGGGCTACACCTTC | CASTDPTGLQGYTF
TRBJ2-3 | - | 18 | TRBV4-3 | - | TGCGCCAGCAGCCTACGCACTTTACGCGGGGCCAGCCCAGATACGCAGTATTTT | CASSLRTLRGASPDTQYF
TRBJ2-5 | TRBD1 | 14 | TRBV4-1 | - | TGCGCCAGCAGCCCCGGGACAGTCCAAGAGACCCAGTACTTC | CASSPGTVQETQYF
TRBJ2-7 | - | 13 | TRBV10-3 | - | TGTGCCATCAGTGGATCCAGCTCCTACGAGCAGTACTTC | CAISGSSSYEQYF
TRBJ2-7 | TRBD2 | 14 | TRBV7-9 | - | TGTGCCAGCACCAGGACTAGCGTTCAATACGAGCAGTACTTC | CASTRTSVQYEQYF
TRBJ2-7 | - | 18 | TRBV4-3 | - | TGCGCCAGCAGCCAAGAGCCCGCGGGCTCTCCATCCGCCTACGAGCAGTACTTC | CASSQEPAGSPSAYEQYF
TRBJ2-5 | - | 16 | TRBV4-2 | - | TGTGCCAGCAGCCAAGATCTGGGGCGCGGCCAAGAGACCCAGTACTTC | CASSQDLGRGQETQYF
TRBJ2-5 | - | 15 | TRBV7-9 | - | TGTGCCAGCAGCGAGGTGGAGGGCCGGGGGGAGACCCAGTACTTC | CASSEVEGRGETQYF
TRBJ2-3 | TRBD2 | 16 | TRBV25-1 | - | TGTGCCAGCAGTGTGGGACTAGCGGGGAGCACAGATACGCAGTATTTT | CASSVGLAGSTDTQYF
TRBJ1-2 | TRBD1 | 13 | TRBV7-8 | - | TGTGCCAGCAGCTTACAGGGGGACTATGGCTACACCTTC | CASSLQGDYGYTF
TRBJ2-3 | - | 14 | TRBV19 | - | TGTGCCAGTAGTACCTCTGAGGGGGTAGATACGCAGTATTTT | CASSTSEGVDTQYF
TRBJ1-2 | - | 15 | TRBV15 | - | TGTGCCACCAGCAGAGATTTTGGGCCACAGGGACCTTACACCTTC | CATSRDFGPQGPYTF
TRBJ2-7 | TRBD1 | 13 | TRBV6-5 | - | TGTGCCAGCAGTCTCGGGACAGGGGGCGAGCAGTACTTC | CASSLGTGGEQYF
TRBJ1-1 | - | 13 | TRBV6-5 | few | TGTGCCAGCAGTTACGAGCGGGACACTGAAGCTTTCTTT | CASSYERDTEAFF
TRBJ2-5 | - | 13 | TRBV13 | - | TGTGCCAGCAGCTTATCTCCAGAAGAGACCCAGTACTTC | CASSLSPEETQYF
TRBJ2-3 | TRBD2 | 15 | TRBV6-4 | - | TGTGCCAGCAGTACCGGACTAGGGGGCACAGATACGCAGTATTTT | CASSTGLGGTDTQYF
TRBJ2-1 | TRBD2 | 18 | TRBV5-1 | - | TGCGCCAGCAGCAAGGGACTAGCGGGAGGCCCCTTCTACAATGAGCAGTTCTTC | CASSKGLAGGPFYNEQFF
TRBJ2-7 | - | 15 | TRBV18 | - | TGTGCCAGCTCACCGGGGGACTCTAGCTCCTACGAGCAGTACTTC | CASSPGDSSSYEQYF
TRBJ2-5 | - | 14 | TRBV5-1 | - | TGCGCCAGCAGCTTGGTGGGGAGTCAAGAGACCCAGTACTTC | CASSLVGSQETQYF
TRBJ1-1 | TRBD1 | 13 | TRBV7-2 | - | TGTGCCAGCAGCAGGACAGGGACCACTGAAGCTTTCTTT | CASSRTGTTEAFF
TRBJ2-7 | TRBD2 | 15 | TRBV13 | - | TGTGCCAGCAGCTCGGGGACTAGCGGCTCCTACGAGCAGTACTTC | CASSSGTSGSYEQYF
TRBJ1-4 | - | 15 | TRBV5-1 | few | TGCGCCAGCAGCCCCCCGGGGTCAACTAATGAAAAACTGTTTTTT | CASSPPGSTNEKLFF
TRBJ1-3 | - | 14 | TRBV5-1 | - | TGCGCCAGCAGCTTGGGGACATCTGGAAACACCATATATTTT | CASSLGTSGNTIYF
TRBJ2-1 | TRBD1 | 14 | TRBV5-5 | - | TGTGCCAGCAGTCGGACAGGTATGGACAATGAGCAGTTCTTC | CASSRTGMDNEQFF
TRBJ1-1 | - | 14 | TRBV29-1 | - | TGCAGCGTTGAAGTGAGGTCCATGAACACTGAAGCTTTCTTT | CSVEVRSMNTEAFF
TRBJ2-7 | - | 15 | TRBV5-4 | few | TGTGCCAGCAGCCGAGTGGGGCCGTCATCCTACGAGCAGTACTTC | CASSRVGPSSYEQYF
TRBJ1-6 | TRBD1 | 13 | TRBV6-5 | - | TGTGCCAGCAGTTTGACAGGGAAATCACCCCTCCACTTT | CASSLTGKSPLHF